This T cell receptor beta chain came from a study of OX40 agonist ivuxolimab in advanced cancers. The method was immunoSEQ multiplex PCR; TCRdb's version includes in-frame clones alone and lacks a portion of them. The sample lists tens of thousands of clones, under 95% occurring once. Germline loops: CDR1 LNHDA, CDR2 SQIVND (reference sequence). Trimming removed 6 bases from V and 3 bases from J, with 14 bases in between. The CDR3 runs 14 residues. The material sequenced was CD4+ or CD8+ T cells sorted from blood, taken in a trial of the OX40 agonist ivuxolimab. This chain links TRBV19 with TRBJ2-5; tentatively, D is TRBD2 (6 bases). The clonotype originates from an adult with an advanced solid tumor such as melanoma, head and neck, liver or kidney cancer. CDR3 sequence: CASRGRDSKETQYF. The CDR3 DNA sequence: TGTGCCAGTAGGGGCCGGGACTCCAAAGAGACCCAGTACTTC. The variable domain in full, completed from reference TRBV19 and TRBJ2-5, reads DGGITQSPKYLFRKEGQNVTLSCEQNLNHDAMYWYRQDPGQGLRLIYYSQIVNDFQKGDIAEGYSVSREKKESFPLTVTSAQKNPTAFYLCASRGRDSKETQYFGPGTRLLVL.